The TCR beta chain described here comes from a study of shared clonotypes between healthy human individuals. Study-level results: Several donors held roughly 5% of naive CD4 clonotypes in common.

Per germline, CDR1 SGHNT and CDR2 YYREEE (reference sequence). Trimming took 0 bases from V and 1 from J, leaving 7 bases between them. This CDR3 is 14 amino acids long. Notes on this clone: Antigen: not known.

In the authors' methods: ImmunoSEQ only sent back junction sequences with no quality scores, so filtering was done differently. The protocol was immunoSEQ multiplex PCR, while the TCRdb copy is restricted to in-frame clones and leaves out a portion. That table supplies the V and J calls and clone size; D and trimming were determined from the DNA. The sample has 2.3 million or so clones; 93% are singletons. The TCR comes from a man between 18 and 35 years old in good health. Some clones in this sample may be carry-over from other donors' samples. Material for sequencing was naive CD4+ T cells from PBMCs. Specified subset: CD45RA+ positively selected. The chain has TRBV5-4 and TRBJ1-1; D remains unclear. DNA for the CDR3: TGTGCCAGCAGCTTGGATTACCCGAACACTGAAGCTTTCTTT. Its protein product is CASSLDYPNTEAFF.